One T cell receptor beta chain is described in this entry. Its antigen is undetermined. The sample originates from a study of CD4+ T cells in melanoma. General observations from the study: Reportedly, melanoma neoantigen-specific CD4+ T cells showed varied differentiation states. A reported correlation linked neoantigen-specific CD4+ T cells to CD8+, macrophage and B cell function.

Unmatched junction bases numbered 10, after V lost 4 bases and J lost 4 bases. Per the germline V gene, CDR1 is SGHRS and CDR2 is YFSETQ. The CDR3 extends over 15 amino acids. Repertoires were generated with immunoSEQ multiplex PCR, while TCRdb's copy carries only in-frame clones and drops some. The table lists approximately 110,000 clones, around 93% of them singletons. The sample consisted of peripheral blood. J is TRBJ2-5 and V is TRBV5-1; 7 bases line up with TRBD1. The TCR originated in a human donor with melanoma. The CDR3 reads CASSGGVRGSETQYF. The CDR3 DNA follows: TGCGCCAGCAGCGGGGGCGTCAGGGGGTCAGAGACCCAGTACTTC.